Described below is a single T cell receptor beta chain sequence and its context. The table came from immunoSEQ multiplex PCR; TCRdb's copy has only in-frame clones and leaves some out. In the table there are over 65,000 clones, roughly 94% of which are singletons. The record originates from a study of cytomegalovirus exposure and HLA in healthy donors. The TCR originated in a woman aged 18-29 years in good health and CMV-seropositive. Sequences were obtained from PBMCs.

In DNA form, the CDR3 reads TGTGCCAGCAGAGTATCTAGCGGGGACAACTCCTACGAGCAGTACTTC. It yields the protein CASRVSSGDNSYEQYF. The gene calls are TRBV27 and TRBJ2-7, with 9 bases aligning to TRBD2. The germline V gene encodes CDR1 MNHEY and CDR2 SMNVEV (reference sequence). Trimming took 6 bases from V and 0 from J; bases not matched to a gene: 9. CDR3 length: 16 amino acids.